This entry features one T cell receptor (beta chain) sequence. The antigen remains unidentified. This specimen belongs to a study of OX40 agonist ivuxolimab in advanced cancers. Whole-study findings and limits: Average numbers of expanded clones were greater in CD8+ T cells than in CD4+.

Trimming took 8 bases from V and 0 from J, leaving 11 bases between them. Germline-derived CDR1 and CDR2 are SEHNR and FQNEAQ (reference sequence). This CDR3 has 13 residues. This table comes from immunoSEQ multiplex PCR, and its TCRdb copy is limited to in-frame clones, with some not included. The repertoire holds tens of thousands of clones, about four fifths seen once, with less than 9.5% in the top ten. J is TRBJ2-7 and V is TRBV7-9; weak D call: TRBD2 (5 bases). This receptor was identified in an adult with an advanced solid tumor such as melanoma, head and neck, liver or kidney cancer. The sequences come from CD4+ or CD8+ T cells sorted from blood, collected in a trial of the OX40 agonist ivuxolimab. The CDR3 loop reads CASEHRDSYEQYF. In nucleotides, the CDR3 is TGTGCCAGCGAACACCGGGACTCCTACGAGCAGTACTTC. The whole variable domain, remainder taken from reference TRBV7-9 and TRBJ2-7, is DTGVSQNPRHKITKRGQNVTFRCDPISEHNRLYWYRQTLGQGPEFLTYFQNEAQLEKSRLLSDRFSAERPKGSFSTLEIQRTEQGDSAMYLCASEHRDSYEQYFGPGTRLTVT.